The source of this T cell receptor beta chain is a study of early T cells in non-severe SARS-CoV-2 infection. The J segment lost 5 bases and the V segment lost 4 bases, leaving 5 bases of the junction unmatched. Germline loops: CDR1 SGHAT, CDR2 FQNNGV. The CDR3 runs 14 residues. The protocol attached unique molecular identifiers to individual cDNA molecules. TCRdb redid the calling of the 5' RACE reads with MiXCR, one entry per CDR3 protein. The sample shows tens of thousands of distinct CDR3 sequences, 5.8% of them seen only once. This clonotype appeared many times. Its matching antigen is unknown. General observations from the study: VDJdb-based annotation leaned toward anti-spike CD8 responses and missed private and CD4 specificities.

The rearrangement uses TRBV11-2 and TRBJ2-7; 10 nucleotides agree with TRBD2. Sample: whole blood. The source is an adult who was a healthcare worker with PCR-confirmed SARS-CoV-2 infection or an uninfected control (not recorded which). CDR3 residues: CASSSSGRKHEQYF. In nucleotides, the CDR3 is TGTGCCAGCAGCTCTAGCGGGAGAAAGCACGAGCAGTACTTC.